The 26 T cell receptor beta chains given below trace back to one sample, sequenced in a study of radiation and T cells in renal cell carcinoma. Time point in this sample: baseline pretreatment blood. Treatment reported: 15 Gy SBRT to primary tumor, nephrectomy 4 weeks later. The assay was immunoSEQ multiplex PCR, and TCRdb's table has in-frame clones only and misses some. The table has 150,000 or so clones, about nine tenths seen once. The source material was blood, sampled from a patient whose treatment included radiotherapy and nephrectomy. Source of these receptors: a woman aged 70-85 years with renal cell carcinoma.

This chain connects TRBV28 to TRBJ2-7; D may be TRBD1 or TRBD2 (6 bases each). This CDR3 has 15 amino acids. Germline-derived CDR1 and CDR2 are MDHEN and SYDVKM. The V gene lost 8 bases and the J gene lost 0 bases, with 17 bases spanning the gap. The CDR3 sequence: CASEGDLASSYEQYF. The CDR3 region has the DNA TGTGCCAGCGAGGGGGACCTAGCGTCCTCCTACGAGCAGTACTTC. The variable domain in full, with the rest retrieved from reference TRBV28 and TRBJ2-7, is DVKVTQSSRYLVKRTGEKVFLECVQDMDHENMFWYRQDPGLGLRLIYFSYDVKMKEKGDIPEGYSVSREKKERFSLILESASTNQTSMYLCASEGDLASSYEQYFGPGTRLTVT.

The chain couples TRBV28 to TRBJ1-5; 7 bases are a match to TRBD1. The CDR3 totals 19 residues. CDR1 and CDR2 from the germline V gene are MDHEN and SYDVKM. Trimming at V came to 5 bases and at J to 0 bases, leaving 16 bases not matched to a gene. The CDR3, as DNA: TGTGCCAGCAGTCATGATCAGGGGGGCCAGGGGCTTAGCAATCAGCCCCAGCATTTT. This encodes CASSHDQGGQGLSNQPQHF.

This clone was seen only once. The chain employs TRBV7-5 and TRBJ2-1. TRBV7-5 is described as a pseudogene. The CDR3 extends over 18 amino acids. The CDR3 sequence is CARSLARASSRANNEQFF. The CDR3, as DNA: TGTGCCAGAAGCTTAGCGAGGGCTTCCTCCAGGGCCAACAATGAGCAGTTCTTC.

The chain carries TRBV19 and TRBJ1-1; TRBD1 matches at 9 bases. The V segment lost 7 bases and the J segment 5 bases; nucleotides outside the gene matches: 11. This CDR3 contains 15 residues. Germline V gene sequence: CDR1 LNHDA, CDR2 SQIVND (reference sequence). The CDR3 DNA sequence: TGTGCCAGTACAGAATTAGACAGGGGGATGACTGAAGCTTTCTTT. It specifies CASTELDRGMTEAFF. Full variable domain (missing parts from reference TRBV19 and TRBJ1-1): DGGITQSPKYLFRKEGQNVTLSCEQNLNHDAMYWYRQDPGQGLRLIYYSQIVNDFQKGDIAEGYSVSREKKESFPLTVTSAQKNPTAFYLCASTELDRGMTEAFFGQGTRLTVV.

The CDR3 is CASSVGGITITNYGYTF. DNA for the CDR3: TGTGCCAGCAGCGTAGGGGGGATAACTATCACTAACTATGGCTACACCTTC. The gene calls are TRBV9 and TRBJ1-2, with D perhaps matching TRBD1 (5 bases). In germline, CDR1 is SGDLS, CDR2 YYNGEE. The CDR3 has 17 residues. V was pared by 0 bases and J by 0 bases, with 15 bases between.

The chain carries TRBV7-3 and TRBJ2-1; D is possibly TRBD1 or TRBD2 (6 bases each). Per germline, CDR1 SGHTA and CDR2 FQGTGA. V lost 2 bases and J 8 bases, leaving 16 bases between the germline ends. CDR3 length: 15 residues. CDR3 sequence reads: CASSLEGGPWDEQFF. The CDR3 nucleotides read TGTGCCAGCAGCTTAGAGGGGGGTCCGTGGGATGAGCAGTTCTTC.

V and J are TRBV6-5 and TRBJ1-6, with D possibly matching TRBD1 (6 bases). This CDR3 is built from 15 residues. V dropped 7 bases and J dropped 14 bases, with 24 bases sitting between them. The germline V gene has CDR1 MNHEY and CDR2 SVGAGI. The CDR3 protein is CASTFMGAGLLSLHF. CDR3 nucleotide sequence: TGTGCCAGCACCTTCATGGGGGCCGGCTTACTGTCCCTCCACTTT.

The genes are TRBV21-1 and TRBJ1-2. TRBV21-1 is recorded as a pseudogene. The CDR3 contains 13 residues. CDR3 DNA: TGTGCCAGCAGCAAAGTCCCAGGGACCGGCTACACCTTC. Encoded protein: CASSKVPGTGYTF.

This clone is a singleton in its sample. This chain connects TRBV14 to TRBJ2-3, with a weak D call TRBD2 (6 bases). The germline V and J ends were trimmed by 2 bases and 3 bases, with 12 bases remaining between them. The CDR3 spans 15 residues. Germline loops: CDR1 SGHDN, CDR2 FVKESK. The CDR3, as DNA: TGTGCCAGCAGCCAAAGACTAGGTCTTACAGATACGCAGTATTTT. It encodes CASSQRLGLTDTQYF.

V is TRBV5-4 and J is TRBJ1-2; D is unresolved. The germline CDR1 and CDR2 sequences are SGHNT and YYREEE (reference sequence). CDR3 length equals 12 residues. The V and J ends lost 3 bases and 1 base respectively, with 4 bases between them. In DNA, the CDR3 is TGTGCCAGCAGCTCGGATAACTATGGCTACACCTTC. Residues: CASSSDNYGYTF.

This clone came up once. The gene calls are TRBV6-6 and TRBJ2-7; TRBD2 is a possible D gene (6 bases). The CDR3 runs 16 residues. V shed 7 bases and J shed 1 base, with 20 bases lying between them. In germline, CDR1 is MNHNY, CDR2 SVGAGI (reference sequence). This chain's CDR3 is CASTHPGAGRSYEQYF. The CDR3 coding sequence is TGTGCCAGCACCCACCCCGGGGCAGGGAGGTCCTACGAGCAGTACTTC.

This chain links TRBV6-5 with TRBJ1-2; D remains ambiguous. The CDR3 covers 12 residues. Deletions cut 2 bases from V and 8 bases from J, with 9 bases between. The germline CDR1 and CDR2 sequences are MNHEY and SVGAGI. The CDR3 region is CASSYEGIGYTF. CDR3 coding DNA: TGTGCCAGCAGTTACGAGGGAATCGGCTACACCTTC.

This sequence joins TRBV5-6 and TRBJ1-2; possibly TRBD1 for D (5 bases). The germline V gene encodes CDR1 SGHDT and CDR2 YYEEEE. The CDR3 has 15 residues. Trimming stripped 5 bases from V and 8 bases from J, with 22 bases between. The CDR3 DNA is TGTGCCAGCAGGGGAGAGAGGGGTGGAGTGGAGGGCTACACCTTC. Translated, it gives CASRGERGGVEGYTF.

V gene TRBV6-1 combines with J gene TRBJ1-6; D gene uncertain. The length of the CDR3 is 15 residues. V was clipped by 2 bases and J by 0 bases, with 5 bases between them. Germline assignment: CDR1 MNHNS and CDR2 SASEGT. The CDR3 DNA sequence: TGTGCCAGCAGTGAATTCGGCTCCTATAATTCACCCCTCCACTTT. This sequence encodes CASSEFGSYNSPLHF.

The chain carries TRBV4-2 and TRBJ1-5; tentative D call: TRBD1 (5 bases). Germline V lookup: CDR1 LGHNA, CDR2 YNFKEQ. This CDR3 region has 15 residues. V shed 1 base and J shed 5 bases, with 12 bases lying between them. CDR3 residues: CASSQARGEYQPQHF. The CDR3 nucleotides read TGTGCCAGCAGCCAAGCCCGGGGGGAGTATCAGCCCCAGCATTTT.

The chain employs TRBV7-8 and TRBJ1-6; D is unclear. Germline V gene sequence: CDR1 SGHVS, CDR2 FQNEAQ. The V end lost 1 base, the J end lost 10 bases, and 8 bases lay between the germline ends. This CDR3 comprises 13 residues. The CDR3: CASSLVKESPLHF. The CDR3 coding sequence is TGTGCCAGCAGCTTAGTTAAGGAATCACCCCTCCACTTT.

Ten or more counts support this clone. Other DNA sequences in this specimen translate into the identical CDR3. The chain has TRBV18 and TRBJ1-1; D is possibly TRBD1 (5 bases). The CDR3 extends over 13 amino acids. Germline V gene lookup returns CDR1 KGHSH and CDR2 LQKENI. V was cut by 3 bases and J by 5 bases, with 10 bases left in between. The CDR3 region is CASSPAGGTEAFF. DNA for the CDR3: TGTGCCAGCTCACCGGCCGGGGGTACTGAAGCTTTCTTT. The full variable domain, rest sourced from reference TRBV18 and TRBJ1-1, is NAGVMQNPRHLVRRRGQEARLRCSPMKGHSHVYWYRQLPEEGLKFMVYLQKENIIDESGMPKERFSAEFPKEGPSILRIQQVVRGDSAAYFCASSPAGGTEAFFGQGTRLTVV.

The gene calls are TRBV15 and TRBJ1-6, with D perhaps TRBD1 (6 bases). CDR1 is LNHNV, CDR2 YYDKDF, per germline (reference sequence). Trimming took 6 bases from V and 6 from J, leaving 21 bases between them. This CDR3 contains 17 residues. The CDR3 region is CATSISLGGAPNSPLHF. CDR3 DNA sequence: TGTGCCACCAGTATATCTCTCGGGGGGGCGCCTAATTCACCCCTCCACTTT.

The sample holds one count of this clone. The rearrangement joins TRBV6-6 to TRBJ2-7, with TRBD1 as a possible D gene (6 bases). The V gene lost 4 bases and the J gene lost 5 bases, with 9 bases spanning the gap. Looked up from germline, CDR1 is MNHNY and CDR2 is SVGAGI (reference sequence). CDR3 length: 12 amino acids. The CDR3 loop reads CASSLQGHEQYF. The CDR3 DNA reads TGTGCCAGCAGTTTACAGGGCCACGAGCAGTACTTC.

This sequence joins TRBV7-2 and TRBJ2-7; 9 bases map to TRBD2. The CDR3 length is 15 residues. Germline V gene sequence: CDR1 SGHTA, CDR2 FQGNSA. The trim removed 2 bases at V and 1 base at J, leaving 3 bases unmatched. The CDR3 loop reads CASSLTAGGSYEQYF. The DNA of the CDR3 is TGTGCCAGCAGCTTAACCGCGGGGGGGTCCTACGAGCAGTACTTC.

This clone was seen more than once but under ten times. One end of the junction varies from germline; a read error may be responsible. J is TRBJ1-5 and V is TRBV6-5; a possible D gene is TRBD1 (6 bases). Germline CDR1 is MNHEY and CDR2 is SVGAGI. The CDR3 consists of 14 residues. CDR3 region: CASSPQGSSQPQHF. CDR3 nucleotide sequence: TGTGCCAGCAGTCCACAGGGAAGCAGTCAGCCCCAGCATTTT.

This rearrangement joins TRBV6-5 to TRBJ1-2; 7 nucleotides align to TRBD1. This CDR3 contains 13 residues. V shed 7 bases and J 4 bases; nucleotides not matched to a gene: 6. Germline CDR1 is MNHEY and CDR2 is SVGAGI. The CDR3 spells CASKKGQTYGYTF. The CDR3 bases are TGTGCCAGCAAAAAGGGACAGACCTATGGCTACACCTTC.

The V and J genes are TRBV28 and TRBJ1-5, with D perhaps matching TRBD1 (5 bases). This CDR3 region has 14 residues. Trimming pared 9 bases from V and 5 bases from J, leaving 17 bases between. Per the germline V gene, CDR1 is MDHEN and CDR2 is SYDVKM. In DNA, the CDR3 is TGTGCCAGTAGTACCCGGACGGGGGATCAGCCCCAGCATTTT. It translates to CASSTRTGDQPQHF.

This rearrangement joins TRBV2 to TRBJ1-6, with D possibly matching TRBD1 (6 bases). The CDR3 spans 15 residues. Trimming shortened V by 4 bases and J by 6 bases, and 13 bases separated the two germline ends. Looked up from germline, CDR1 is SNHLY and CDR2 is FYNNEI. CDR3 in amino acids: CASSVRQETNSPLHF. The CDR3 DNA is TGTGCCAGCAGTGTCCGACAGGAAACTAATTCACCCCTCCACTTT.

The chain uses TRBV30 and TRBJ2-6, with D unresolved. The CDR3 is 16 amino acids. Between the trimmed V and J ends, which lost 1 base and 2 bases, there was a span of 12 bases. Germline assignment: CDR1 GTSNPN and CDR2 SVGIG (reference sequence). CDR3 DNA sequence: TGTGCCTGGAGTGGCCCCCGTGGGGCTGGGGCCAACGTCCTGACTTTC. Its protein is CAWSGPRGAGANVLTF.

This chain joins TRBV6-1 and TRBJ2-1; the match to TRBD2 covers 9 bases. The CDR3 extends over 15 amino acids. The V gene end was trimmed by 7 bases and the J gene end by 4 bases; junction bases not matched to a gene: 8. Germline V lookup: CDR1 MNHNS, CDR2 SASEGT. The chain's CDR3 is CASTRSGGPYNEQFF. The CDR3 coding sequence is TGTGCCAGCACTCGTAGCGGGGGCCCTTACAATGAGCAGTTCTTC.